This passage covers 2 T cell receptor beta chains from one sample sequenced in a study of blood T cell repertoires in COVID-19. The assay was immunoSEQ multiplex PCR, and TCRdb's table has in-frame clones only and misses some. The sample gives more than 200,000 clones, around 88% of which show up once; around 1.5% is in the top ten. Input material: peripheral blood. These TCRs come from an elderly man with acute or convalescent COVID-19.

The chain combines TRBV7-2 with TRBJ2-1, with 7 bases that match TRBD2. After removal of 4 bases from V and 2 bases from J, the junction contained 5 bases not matched to a gene. The CDR3 is 15 residues long. Germline loops: CDR1 SGHTA, CDR2 FQGNSA. The CDR3 sequence is CASSYKRGPYNEQFF. The CDR3, as DNA: TGTGCCAGCAGCTACAAGCGGGGACCCTACAATGAGCAGTTCTTC.

V gene TRBV29-1 combines with J gene TRBJ2-7; the D is unclear. Germline CDR1 SQVTM, CDR2 ANQGSEA. Between the trimmed V and J ends, which lost 6 bases and 3 bases, there was a span of 18 bases. The CDR3 is 14 amino acids. CDR3 residues: CSVLNPVYGYEQYF. The CDR3 DNA reads TGCAGCGTGTTAAACCCCGTGTACGGCTACGAGCAGTACTTC.